This entry lists 8 T cell receptor beta chains sequenced from one sample in a study of T cell repertoires in cytomegalovirus infection. From the reads, TCRdb called clonotypes with MiXCR, one entry per CDR3 protein. This repertoire shows some 920,000 distinct CDR3 sequences, approximately 31% found once; its top ten account for roughly 13%. Antigen specificity for these receptors is unknown. The sequencing used cultured CD8+ T cells from PBMCs, collected from culture after CMV antigen stimulation. These receptors all come from a human donor in good health (CMV status not recorded). Some clones in this sample may be carry-over from other donors' samples.

The chain employs TRBV20-1 and TRBJ1-3, with D unclear. V was cut by 1 base and J by 1 base, with 8 bases left in between. The germline CDR1 and CDR2 sequences are DFQATT and SNEGSKA (reference sequence). This CDR3 is built from 14 residues. Written as DNA, the CDR3 is TGCAGTGCTAGAGGGACTTCTTCTGGAAACACCATATATTTT. It is translated as CSARGTSSGNTIYF.

This sequence joins TRBV12-5 and TRBJ2-7; D is possibly TRBD2 (6 bases). The CDR3 covers 15 residues. V lost 6 bases to trimming and J lost 4 bases, with 19 bases between them. The germline V gene encodes CDR1 LGHNT and CDR2 FRNRAP. The CDR3 reads CASGAFTGEGYEQYF. CDR3 bases: TGTGCTAGTGGAGCTTTTACGGGGGAAGGTTACGAGCAGTACTTC.

The V call is TRBV9, the J call TRBJ2-1, with 9 nucleotides matching TRBD2. Looked up from germline, CDR1 is SGDLS and CDR2 is YYNGEE. The CDR3 runs to 16 residues. V lost 0 bases and J lost 4; bases outside the gene matches: 5. The CDR3 loop is CASSVAFSGGYNEQFF. The CDR3 nucleotides read TGTGCCAGCAGCGTAGCTTTTAGCGGGGGATACAATGAGCAGTTCTTC.

The CDR3 loop is CASSRRAAQETQYF. The DNA of the CDR3 is TGTGCCAGCAGCCGACGGGCAGCCCAAGAGACCCAGTACTTC. The chain links TRBV14 to TRBJ2-5; D is unresolved. The germline CDR1 and CDR2 sequences are SGHDN and FVKESK. Trimming left V 4 bases short and J 1 base short, with 10 bases between. The CDR3 has 14 residues. The full variable domain, rest sourced from reference TRBV14 and TRBJ2-5, is EAGVTQFPSHSVIEKGQTVTLRCDPISGHDNLYWYRRVMGKEIKFLLHFVKESKQDESGMPNNRFLAERTGGTYSTLKVQPAELEDSGVYFCASSRRAAQETQYFGPGTRLLVL.

This clonotype came up a few times. The chain combines TRBV4-3 with TRBJ2-1; TRBD2 is a possible D gene (5 bases). There are 15 residues in the CDR3. V was pared by 4 bases and J by 3 bases, with 13 bases between. Germline V gene lookup returns CDR1 LGHNA and CDR2 YSLEER. The CDR3 loop is CASSRSQRDYNEQFF. In DNA form, the CDR3 reads TGCGCCAGCAGCCGCTCTCAGAGGGACTACAATGAGCAGTTCTTC.

This clonotype was counted a few times. The V and J genes are TRBV27 and TRBJ2-3, with D possibly TRBD1 on 7 matching bases. Germline loops: CDR1 MNHEY, CDR2 SMNVEV (reference sequence). The ends were cut back, 5 bases at V and 4 bases at J, with 19 bases in the middle. The CDR3 consists of 16 residues. The DNA of the CDR3 is TGTGCCAGCAGTCCGATACTAGCAAGGGGGCCAGATACGCAGTATTTT. Translated, it gives CASSPILARGPDTQYF.

The chain has TRBV14 and TRBJ2-3; D uncertain. The CDR3 sequence is 15 residues long. Looked up from germline, CDR1 is SGHDN and CDR2 is FVKESK. V was cut by 0 bases and J by 0 bases, with 7 bases left in between. CDR3 protein: CASSQEDFSTDTQYF. CDR3 DNA: TGTGCCAGCAGCCAAGAAGACTTTAGCACAGATACGCAGTATTTT.

For the CDR3, the DNA is TGTGCCAGCAGCTTTGGGGGAGAGTATTTT. It codes for CASSFGGEYF. This chain links TRBV7-6 with TRBJ2-3; D could derive from TRBD1 or TRBD2 (5 bases each). With 3 bases removed from V and 13 bases from J, the gap between germline ends came to 8 bases. CDR3 length: 10 residues. The germline V gene has CDR1 SGHVS and CDR2 FNYEAQ.